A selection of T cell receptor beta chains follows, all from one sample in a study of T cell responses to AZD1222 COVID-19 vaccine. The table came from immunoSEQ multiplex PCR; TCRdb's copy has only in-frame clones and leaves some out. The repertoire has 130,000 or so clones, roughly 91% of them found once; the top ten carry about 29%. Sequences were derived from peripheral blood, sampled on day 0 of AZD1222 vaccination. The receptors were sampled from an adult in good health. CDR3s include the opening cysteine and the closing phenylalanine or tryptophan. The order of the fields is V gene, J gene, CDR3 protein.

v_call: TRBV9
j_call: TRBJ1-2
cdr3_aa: CASSAGTGGEYGYTF

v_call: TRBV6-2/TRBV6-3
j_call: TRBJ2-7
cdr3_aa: CASSPRLGPYEQYF

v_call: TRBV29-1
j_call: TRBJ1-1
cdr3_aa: CSDRQYTEAFF

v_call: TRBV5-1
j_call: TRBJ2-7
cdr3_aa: CASSPSGQGHEQYF

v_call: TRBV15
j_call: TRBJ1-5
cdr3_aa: CATRRTGGNQPQHF

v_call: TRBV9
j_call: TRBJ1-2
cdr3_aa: CASSALARGQGVGYTF

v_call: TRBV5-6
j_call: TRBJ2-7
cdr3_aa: CASSRWGQGSYEQYF

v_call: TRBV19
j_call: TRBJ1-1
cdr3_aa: CASSWGGNTEAFF

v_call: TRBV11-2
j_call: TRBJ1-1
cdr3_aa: CASQLGQLNTEAFF

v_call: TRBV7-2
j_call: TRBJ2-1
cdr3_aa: CASSPYPMYNEQFF

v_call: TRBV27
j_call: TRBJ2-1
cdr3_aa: CATSRGGAYNEQFF

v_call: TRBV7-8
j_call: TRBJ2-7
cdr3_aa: CASSPTISKQYF

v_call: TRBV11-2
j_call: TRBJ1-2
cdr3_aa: CASSLDPAGTYGYTF

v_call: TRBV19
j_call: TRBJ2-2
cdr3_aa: CASSTRGNTGELFF

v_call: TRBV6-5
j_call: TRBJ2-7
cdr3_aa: CASSYSPGSRGKYF

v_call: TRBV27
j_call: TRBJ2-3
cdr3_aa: CASSPKQGAGRQYF

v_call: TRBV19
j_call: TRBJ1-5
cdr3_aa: CASSTGDRTRPQHF

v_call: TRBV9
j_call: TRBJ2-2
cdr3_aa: CASSLNTGELFF

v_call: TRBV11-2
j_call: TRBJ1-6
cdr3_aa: CASSSSARGPYNSPLHF

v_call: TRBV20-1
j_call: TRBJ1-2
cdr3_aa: CSASRGGTYGYTF

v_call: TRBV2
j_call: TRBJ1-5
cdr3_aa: CASGAEDRVNQPQHF

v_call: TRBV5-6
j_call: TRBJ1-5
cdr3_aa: CASSLPNQPQHF

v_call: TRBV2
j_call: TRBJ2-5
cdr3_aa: CASSRQGRSSTYQETQYF

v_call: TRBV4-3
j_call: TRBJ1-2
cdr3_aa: CASSQGGGQNYGYTF

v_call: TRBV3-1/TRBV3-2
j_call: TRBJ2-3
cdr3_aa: CASSPHPYPDTQYF

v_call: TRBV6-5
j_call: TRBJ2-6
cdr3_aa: CASRPRSSGANVLTF

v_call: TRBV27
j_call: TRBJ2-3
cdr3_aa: CASREGQTDTQYF

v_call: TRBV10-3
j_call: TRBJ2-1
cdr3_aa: CASSPRQGAGDEQFF

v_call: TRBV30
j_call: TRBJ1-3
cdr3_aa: CAWSADRARNTIYF

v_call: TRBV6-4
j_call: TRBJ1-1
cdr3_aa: CASSANRNTEAFF

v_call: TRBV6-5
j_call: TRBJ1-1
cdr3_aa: CASSLQGESEAFF

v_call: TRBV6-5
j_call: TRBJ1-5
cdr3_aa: CASSYSGQTNQPQHF

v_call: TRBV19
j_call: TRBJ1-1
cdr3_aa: CASSDFVGGGQIEAFF

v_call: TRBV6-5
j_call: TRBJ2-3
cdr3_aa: CASSRRGVPDTQYF

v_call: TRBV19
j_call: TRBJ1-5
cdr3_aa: CASSSRGGGNQPQHF

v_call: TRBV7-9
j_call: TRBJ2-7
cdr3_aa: CASSSARVGGSYEQYF

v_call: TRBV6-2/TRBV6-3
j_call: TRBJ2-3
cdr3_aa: CASSRGGDTQYF

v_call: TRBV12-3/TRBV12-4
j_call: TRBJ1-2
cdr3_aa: CASSPRRGGYTF

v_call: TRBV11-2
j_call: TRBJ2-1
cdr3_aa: CASSATSGAYNEQFF

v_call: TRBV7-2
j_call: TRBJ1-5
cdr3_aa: CASSIQVDQPQHF

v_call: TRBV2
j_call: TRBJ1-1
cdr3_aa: CASSGDSDTEAFF

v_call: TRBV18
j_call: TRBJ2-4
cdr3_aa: CASSPTPGFRGNIQYF

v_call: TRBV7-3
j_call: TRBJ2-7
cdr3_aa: CASSLYGGPGYEQYF

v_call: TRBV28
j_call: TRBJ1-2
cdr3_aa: CASSLGHGGYTF

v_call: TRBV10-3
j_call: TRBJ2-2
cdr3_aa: CAISEQNRNTGELFF

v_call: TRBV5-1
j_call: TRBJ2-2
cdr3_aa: CASRDRDTGELFF

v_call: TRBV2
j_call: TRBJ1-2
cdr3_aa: CASSEARTSNGYTF

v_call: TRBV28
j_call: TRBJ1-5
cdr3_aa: CASRGGGAGNQPQHF

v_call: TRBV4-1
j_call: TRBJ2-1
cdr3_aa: CASSQETSVEQFF

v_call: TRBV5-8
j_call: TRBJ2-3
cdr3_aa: CASSLGGLLSDTQYF

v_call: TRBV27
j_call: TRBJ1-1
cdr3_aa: CASSLFPRQGAEAFF

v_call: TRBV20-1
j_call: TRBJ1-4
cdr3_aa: CAGGNNEKLFF

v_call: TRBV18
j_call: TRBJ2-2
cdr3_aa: CASSLTAGAHTGELFF

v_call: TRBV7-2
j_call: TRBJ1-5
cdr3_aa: CASSMYRDSNQPQHF

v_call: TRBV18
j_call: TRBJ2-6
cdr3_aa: CASSASGANVLTF

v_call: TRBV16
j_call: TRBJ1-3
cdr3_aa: CASSQSTDSNTIYF